One sample yielded the 25 T cell receptor beta chains listed below, sequenced in a study of T cell repertoires in cytomegalovirus infection. Their antigens remain unidentified. MiXCR, run by TCRdb on the reads, gives a single entry per CDR3 protein. The repertoire holds about 900,000 distinct CDR3 sequences, with around 30% as singletons. Sequencing was performed on cultured CD8+ T cells from PBMCs, taken from culture after CMV antigen stimulation. Receptor source: a human donor in good health (CMV status not recorded). Some clones in this sample may be carry-over from other donors' samples.

V gene TRBV10-1 combines with J gene TRBJ2-3, with 9 nucleotides matching TRBD2. V lost 6 bases to trimming and J lost 2 bases; unmatched junction nucleotides: 6. The CDR3 is 15 residues long. Germline CDR1 reads WNHNN; CDR2 reads SYGVQD (reference sequence). The CDR3: CASREVAGATDTQYF. The CDR3 DNA follows: TGCGCCAGCAGGGAGGTAGCGGGGGCCACAGATACGCAGTATTTT.

The V and J genes are TRBV29-1 and TRBJ1-3; maybe TRBD1 (5 bases). Trimming cost V 7 bases and J 2 bases, with 18 bases left between them. CDR3 length: 15 residues. Germline V gene lookup returns CDR1 SQVTM and CDR2 ANQGSEA. CDR3 sequence (DNA): TGCAGCGCGACTCCCTCGGGGGGTACTGGAAACACCATATATTTT. Its translation: CSATPSGGTGNTIYF.

This chain joins TRBV27 and TRBJ1-1; D might be TRBD1 (5 bases). The CDR3 runs 13 residues. The germline V and J ends were trimmed by 4 bases and 3 bases, with 9 bases remaining between them. Per the germline V gene, CDR1 is MNHEY and CDR2 is SMNVEV (reference sequence). In DNA form, the CDR3 reads TGTGCCAGCAGTTATTTGGGACACACTGAAGCTTTCTTT. The encoded protein is CASSYLGHTEAFF.

This chain links TRBV6-5 with TRBJ2-1; D perhaps matches TRBD2 (6 bases). This CDR3 is built from 18 residues. V lost 0 bases to trimming and J lost 7 bases, with 22 bases between them. The germline V gene encodes CDR1 MNHEY and CDR2 SVGAGI. The CDR3 protein is CASSYSTTRGSFGNEQFF. In nucleotides, the CDR3 is TGTGCCAGCAGTTACTCGACGACCCGGGGGAGCTTCGGGAATGAGCAGTTCTTC.

This clonotype was observed a handful of times. The chain has TRBV6-2 or TRBV6-3 and TRBJ2-3; D is unclear. The V gene's germline CDR1 is MNHEY and CDR2 SVGEGT. This CDR3 comprises 13 residues. V lost 7 bases, J lost 4 bases, and 12 bases lay in between. The CDR3 DNA is TGTGCCAGCACCTCCTCCAGGTCAGATACGCAGTATTTT. This encodes CASTSSRSDTQYF.

As regards this clonotype: A read error may be the cause here, since a much bigger clone is one base away. The CDR3 spells CASSPGTEDYGYTF. CDR3 DNA: TGTGCCAGCAGCCCCGGGACAGAGGACTATGGCTACACCTTC. The chain carries TRBV7-9 and TRBJ1-2; 7 nucleotides agree with TRBD1. The CDR3 extends over 14 amino acids. After removal of 5 bases from V and 3 bases from J, the junction contained 6 bases not matched to a gene. Germline values: CDR1 SEHNR, CDR2 FQNEAQ (reference sequence).

The genes are TRBV12-5 and TRBJ2-5, with 7 bases fitting TRBD1. V was pared by 0 bases and J by 2 bases, with 9 bases of the junction left unmatched. This CDR3 spans 17 amino acids. The germline CDR1 and CDR2 sequences are LGHNT and FRNRAP. Written as DNA, the CDR3 is TGTGCTAGTGGTTTGGTATCCGGGGACAGCCTGCAAGAGACCCAGTACTTC. Amino acid sequence: CASGLVSGDSLQETQYF.

This clonotype was counted between two and nine times. This chain joins TRBV6-4 and TRBJ2-1; D remains unclear. This CDR3 is 12 amino acids long. Trimming removed 2 bases from V and 6 bases from J, with 5 bases in between. From germline, CDR1 is MRHNA and CDR2 SNTAGT. CDR3 loop: CASSDLTNEQFF. Written as DNA, the CDR3 is TGTGCCAGCAGTGACCTTACCAATGAGCAGTTCTTC.

This clonotype was counted a few times. The rearrangement uses TRBV7-9 and TRBJ2-4; 11 nucleotides match TRBD1. The germline gives CDR1 SEHNR, CDR2 FQNEAQ (reference sequence). V shed 3 bases and J 0 bases; nucleotides not matched to a gene: 4. The CDR3 totals 17 residues. CDR3 in DNA: TGTGCCAGCAGCTTCGGGACAGGGGGTTTAGCCAAAAACATTCAGTACTTC. Translation: CASSFGTGGLAKNIQYF.

This clonotype was counted only a few times. This rearrangement joins TRBV28 to TRBJ2-7, with 12 nucleotides matching TRBD2. CDR1 is MDHEN and CDR2 is SYDVKM in the germline V gene. CDR3 length: 15 residues. Trimming at V came to 5 bases and at J to 3 bases, leaving 5 bases not matched to a gene. In DNA, the CDR3 is TGTGCCAGCAGTCGACTAGCGGGGGAATACTACGAGCAGTACGTC. Encoded protein: CASSRLAGEYYEQYV.

The sample holds many counts of this clonotype. This chain connects TRBV7-2 to TRBJ2-3, with D possibly called TRBD1 or TRBD2 (5 bases each). Trimming shortened V by 4 bases and J by 6 bases, and 17 bases separated the two germline ends. The CDR3 totals 15 residues. The germline CDR1 and CDR2 sequences are SGHTA and FQGNSA. Here the CDR3 DNA reads TGTGCCAGCAGCTACGAGGGAGACGGGGCTGATACGCAGTATTTT. As protein: CASSYEGDGADTQYF.

This clonotype has only a few counts. The genes are TRBV2 and TRBJ1-1; D not certain. CDR3 length equals 12 residues. Germline loops: CDR1 SNHLY, CDR2 FYNNEI. V dropped 6 bases and J dropped 6 bases, with 11 bases sitting between them. CDR3 protein: CASSFGASEAFF. The DNA for the CDR3 is TGTGCCAGCAGCTTCGGCGCTTCTGAAGCTTTCTTT.

This clonotype showed up just a few times. The V and J genes are TRBV7-9 and TRBJ1-1; D remains unclear. V lost 5 bases and J 1 base, leaving 26 bases between the germline ends. The length of the CDR3 is 19 residues. Germline V CDR1 and CDR2: SEHNR, FQNEAQ (reference sequence). The CDR3 loop is CASSITLGRRKPGNTEAFF. CDR3 coding DNA: TGTGCCAGCAGCATAACCCTTGGACGTAGGAAACCAGGGAACACTGAAGCTTTCTTT.

This clonotype occurred a few times. The genes are TRBV13 and TRBJ2-1; TRBD1 or TRBD2 may be the D gene (6 bases each). Germline-derived CDR1 and CDR2 are PRHDT and FYEKMQ (reference sequence). The V end lost 1 base, the J end lost 7 bases, and 14 bases lay between the germline ends. The CDR3 loop spans 15 amino acids. This chain's CDR3 is CASSLAGALLNEQFF. In DNA form, the CDR3 reads TGTGCCAGCAGCTTAGCGGGGGCCCTCTTGAATGAGCAGTTCTTC.

The CDR3 region has the DNA TGTGCCAGCAGCTTAGGGCTGACAGGGACCGAGCAGTACGTC. The encoded protein is CASSLGLTGTEQYV. The V gene is TRBV7-4, the J gene TRBJ2-7, with 7 nucleotides matching TRBD1. CDR3 size: 14 residues. V trimming: 1 base; J trimming: 6 bases; junction bases outside the gene matches: 6. Germline V gene lookup returns CDR1 SGHVT and CDR2 SQSDAQ.

This clonotype was seen only once. In this CDR3 the conserved last residue, phenylalanine or tryptophan, is missing, so a read error is likely. This rearrangement joins TRBV24-1 to TRBJ2-3; D remains ambiguous. V was pared by 5 bases and J by 2 bases, with 13 bases between. The CDR3 runs to 15 residues. CDR1 is KGHDR and CDR2 is SFDVKD in the germline V gene. CDR3 sequence reads: CATSVFSRLTDTQYY. DNA of the CDR3: TGTGCCACCAGTGTCTTCAGTAGACTCACAGATACGCAGTATTAT.

The J gene is TRBJ2-3, the V gene TRBV6-1; 8 bases are shared with TRBD2. The germline V gene has CDR1 MNHNS and CDR2 SASEGT. V lost 3 bases to trimming and J lost 4 bases; unmatched junction nucleotides: 9. This CDR3 spans 16 amino acids. This CDR3 reads CASSDPLAGLADTQYF. The DNA for the CDR3 is TGTGCCAGCAGTGACCCCTTAGCGGGGCTGGCAGATACGCAGTATTTT.

This clonotype has just a few counts. CDR3 region: CASSLGTLNEQFF. CDR3 sequence (DNA): TGTGCCAGCAGCTTAGGAACCCTCAATGAGCAGTTCTTC. The chain recombines TRBV7-9 with TRBJ2-1; D call uncertain. The germline V and J ends were trimmed by 1 base and 6 bases, with 7 bases remaining between them. The CDR3 spans 13 residues. Germline V gene sequence: CDR1 SEHNR, CDR2 FQNEAQ (reference sequence). The variable domain in full, completed from reference TRBV7-9 and TRBJ2-1, reads DTGVSQNPRHKITKRGQNVTFRCDPISEHNRLYWYRQTLGQGPEFLTYFQNEAQLEKSRLLSDRFSAERPKGSFSTLEIQRTEQGDSAMYLCASSLGTLNEQFFGPGTRLTVL.

This chain uses TRBV27 with TRBJ2-7; 8 nucleotides match TRBD2. Germline loops: CDR1 MNHEY, CDR2 SMNVEV (reference sequence). CDR3 length: 15 amino acids. J gave up 3 bases and V 5 bases, and 9 bases lay outside the gene matches. CDR3 loop: CASSVLGGAVYEQYF. As DNA, the CDR3 is TGTGCCAGCAGTGTCCTCGGGGGGGCAGTCTACGAGCAGTACTTC.

The V call is TRBV2, the J call TRBJ2-1; 8 positions match TRBD1. Germline lookup yields CDR1 SNHLY and CDR2 FYNNEI. The CDR3 runs 15 residues. The V and J ends lost 6 bases and 4 bases, in that order; junction bases with no gene match: 8. The CDR3: CASSDTGGRYNEQFF. The CDR3 bases are TGTGCCAGCAGCGACACAGGGGGGAGGTACAATGAGCAGTTCTTC.

This clonotype occurred many times. This chain uses TRBV7-8 with TRBJ1-1, with TRBD1 matching 7 bases. The length of the CDR3 is 14 residues. Looked up from germline, CDR1 is SGHVS and CDR2 is FQNEAQ. The J segment lost 0 bases and the V segment lost 5 bases, leaving 3 bases of the junction unmatched. The CDR3 nucleotides are TGTGCCAGCAGCGTGGGACAGCTGAACACTGAAGCTTTCTTT. Protein product: CASSVGQLNTEAFF.

The sample holds a few counts of this clonotype. The V call is TRBV12-3 or TRBV12-4, the J call TRBJ2-7, with TRBD1 identical over 7 bases. This CDR3 has 13 amino acids. V trimming: 5 bases; J trimming: 6 bases; junction bases outside the gene matches: 7. The CDR3: CASSQGGAGEQYV. CDR3 in DNA: TGTGCCAGCAGTCAAGGGGGCGCGGGCGAGCAGTACGTC.

The chain is built from TRBV5-1 and TRBJ2-1, with TRBD2 matching 9 bases. Germline V lookup: CDR1 SGHRS, CDR2 YFSETQ. The CDR3 sequence is 14 residues long. After removal of 4 bases from V and 6 bases from J, the junction contained 5 bases not matched to a gene. CDR3 loop: CASSRGGACNEQFF. CDR3 nucleotides: TGCGCCAGCAGCCGCGGGGGGGCCTGCAATGAGCAGTTCTTC.

The chain combines TRBV11-2 with TRBJ1-1; D is possibly TRBD1 (6 bases). The CDR3 has 17 residues. V lost 1 base and J lost 6, with 21 bases in between. CDR1 SGHAT and CDR2 FQNNGV come from the germline V gene. CDR3 in amino acids: CASSLAPWGGGGAEAFF. CDR3 sequence (DNA): TGTGCCAGCAGCTTAGCCCCCTGGGGGGGGGGGGGCGCTGAAGCTTTCTTT.

The chain couples TRBV24-1 to TRBJ2-5; D gene ambiguous. The length of the CDR3 is 12 residues. Germline V gene data show CDR1 as KGHDR and CDR2 as SFDVKD. V was shortened by 3 bases and J by 2 bases, with 3 bases between the two germline ends. CDR3 sequence (DNA): TGTGCCACCAGTGATGCTCAAGAGACCCAGTACTTC. It yields the protein CATSDAQETQYF.